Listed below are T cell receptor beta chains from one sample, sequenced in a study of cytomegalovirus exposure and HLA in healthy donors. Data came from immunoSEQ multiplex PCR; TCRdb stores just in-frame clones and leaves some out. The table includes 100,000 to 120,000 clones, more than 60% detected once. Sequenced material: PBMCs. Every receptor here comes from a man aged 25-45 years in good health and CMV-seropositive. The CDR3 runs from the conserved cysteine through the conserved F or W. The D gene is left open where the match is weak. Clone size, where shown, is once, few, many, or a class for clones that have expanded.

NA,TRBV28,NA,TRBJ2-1,CASSPGNEQFF,TGTGCCAGCAGTCCCGGGAATGAGCAGTTCTTC
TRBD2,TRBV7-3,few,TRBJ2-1,CASSLRGSSGGGTYNEQFF,TGTGCCAGCAGTTTAAGGGGGTCTAGCGGGGGGGGCACCTACAATGAGCAGTTCTTC
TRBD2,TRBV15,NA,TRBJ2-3,CATSRTLAVTSTDTQYF,TGTGCCACCAGCAGGACACTAGCGGTGACTAGCACAGATACGCAGTATTTT
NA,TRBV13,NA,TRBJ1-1,CASSLGHWNTEAFF,TGTGCCAGCAGCCTGGGACACTGGAACACTGAAGCTTTCTTT
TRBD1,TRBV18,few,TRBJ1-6,CASSPTTGGRYPNLNSPLHF,TGTGCCAGCTCACCGACCACAGGGGGCCGGTACCCCAATCTCAATTCACCCCTCCACTTT
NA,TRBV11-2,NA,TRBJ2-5,CASSYDRDWGEQYF,TGTGCCAGCAGCTACGACAGAGATTGGGGTGAGCAGTACTTC
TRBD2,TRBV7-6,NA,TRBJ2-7,CASSPGTSGYEQYF,TGTGCCAGCAGCCCAGGGACTAGCGGCTACGAGCAGTACTTC
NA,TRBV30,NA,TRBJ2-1,CAWSYSVIYNEQFF,TGTGCCTGGAGTTATAGCGTCATCTACAATGAGCAGTTCTTC
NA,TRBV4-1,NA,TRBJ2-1,CASSQGSGGPYNEQFF,TGCGCCAGCAGCCAAGGCTCGGGGGGCCCCTACAATGAGCAGTTCTTC
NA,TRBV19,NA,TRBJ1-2,CASSIDGTSRRGYTF,TGTGCCAGTAGTATAGACGGGACTTCTCGGCGGGGCTACACCTTC
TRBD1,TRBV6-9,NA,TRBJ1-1,CASSYSSTGADTEAFF,TGTGCCAGCAGTTATTCTTCGACAGGGGCGGACACTGAAGCTTTCTTT
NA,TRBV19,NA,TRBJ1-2,CASTPGKGGYTF,TGTGCCAGTACGCCAGGGAAAGGTGGCTACACCTTC
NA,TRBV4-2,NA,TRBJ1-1,CASSQDTSHGGMNTEAFF,TGTGCCAGCAGCCAAGATACCTCCCATGGGGGCATGAACACTGAAGCTTTCTTT
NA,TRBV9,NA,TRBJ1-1,CASARGVYTEAFF,TGTGCCAGCGCCCGGGGGGTTTACACTGAAGCTTTCTTT
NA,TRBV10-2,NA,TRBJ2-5,CATRRGGYQETQYF,TGCGCCACCCGGAGGGGGGGCTACCAAGAGACCCAGTACTTC
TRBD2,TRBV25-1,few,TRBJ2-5,CASILNVGSGGETQYF,TGTGCCAGCATCCTTAATGTAGGCTCCGGGGGGGAGACCCAGTACTTC
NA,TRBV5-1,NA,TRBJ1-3,CASSPGGGNTIYF,TGCGCCAGCAGCCCCGGCGGGGGAAACACCATATATTTT
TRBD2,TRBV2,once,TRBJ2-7,CASSGAGTSGGPLWEQYF,TGTGCCAGCAGTGGTGCCGGGACTAGCGGGGGGCCCCTCTGGGAGCAGTACTTC
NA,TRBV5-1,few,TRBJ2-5,CASSLGLGGDQETQYF,TGCGCCAGCAGCTTGGGGTTGGGCGGGGACCAAGAGACCCAGTACTTC
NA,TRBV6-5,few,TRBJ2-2,CASRSQGSGELFF,TGTGCCAGCAGGTCCCAGGGAAGCGGGGAGCTGTTTTTT
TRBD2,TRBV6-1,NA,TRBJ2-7,CASSEPGLAKSYEQYF,TGTGCCAGCAGTGAGCCGGGACTAGCGAAATCCTACGAGCAGTACTTC
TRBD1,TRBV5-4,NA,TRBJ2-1,CASSLGGQGEREFF,TGTGCCAGCAGCTTGGGTGGACAGGGGGAAAGGGAGTTCTTC
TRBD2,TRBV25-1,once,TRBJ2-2,CASSGERGGNTGELFF,TGTGCCAGCAGTGGGGAGCGGGGGGGAAACACCGGGGAGCTGTTTTTT
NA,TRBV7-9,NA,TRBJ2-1,CATLGGSGNEQFF,TGTGCCACCCTGGGGGGATCGGGCAATGAGCAGTTCTTC
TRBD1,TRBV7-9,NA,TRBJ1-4,CASSLAQQGREKLFF,TGTGCCAGCAGCTTAGCGCAACAGGGGCGTGAAAAACTGTTTTTT
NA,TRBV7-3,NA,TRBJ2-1,CASSLNLNEQFF,TGTGCCAGCAGCTTAAATCTCAATGAGCAGTTCTTC
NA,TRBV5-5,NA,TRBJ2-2,CASSLPPAGELFF,TGTGCCAGCAGCTTACCCCCGGCCGGGGAGCTGTTTTTT
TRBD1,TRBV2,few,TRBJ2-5,CASKGQVTKETQYF,TGTGCCAGCAAAGGACAGGTGACAAAAGAGACCCAGTACTTC
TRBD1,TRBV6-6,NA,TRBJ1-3,CASSFLQGRNTIYF,TGTGCCAGCAGTTTCCTACAGGGGCGGAACACCATATATTTT